These T cell receptor beta chains were read from a single sample in a study of shared clonotypes between healthy human individuals. TCRdb keeps only in-frame clones here, not all; method: immunoSEQ multiplex PCR. The sample has 2 million or so clones; about 94% are singletons. The sequencing input was naive CD8+ T cells sorted from blood. The receptor source for this set is a man between 18 and 35 years old in good health. Both conserved end residues are part of each CDR3. The D gene is left open where the match is weak. The size entry is marked missing in some rows and otherwise reads once, few, many or a size class.

V gene: TRBV6-1; clone size: -; CDR3 length: 15; D gene: -; J gene: TRBJ1-5; CDR3 protein: CASSARQPSNQPQHF; CDR3 DNA: TGTGCCAGCAGTGCCCGACAGCCTAGCAATCAGCCCCAGCATTTT
V gene: TRBV7-6; clone size: -; CDR3 length: 15; D gene: TRBD2; J gene: TRBJ2-7; CDR3 protein: CASSLTSGSFHEQYF; CDR3 DNA: TGTGCCAGCAGTTTGACTAGCGGGAGCTTCCACGAGCAGTACTTC
V gene: TRBV6-1; clone size: -; CDR3 length: 15; D gene: -; J gene: TRBJ2-5; CDR3 protein: CASSDRRGYQETQYF; CDR3 DNA: TGTGCCAGCAGCGACAGGAGGGGGTACCAAGAGACCCAGTACTTC
V gene: TRBV7-8; clone size: -; CDR3 length: 15; D gene: TRBD1; J gene: TRBJ1-1; CDR3 protein: CASSREQGRATEAFF; CDR3 DNA: TGTGCCAGCAGCCGCGAACAGGGGAGGGCCACTGAAGCTTTCTTT
V gene: TRBV4-3; clone size: once; CDR3 length: 19; D gene: TRBD2; J gene: TRBJ2-1; CDR3 protein: CASSQDRLAGAILYNEQFF; CDR3 DNA: TGCGCCAGCAGCCAAGATAGGCTAGCGGGAGCCATACTCTACAATGAGCAGTTCTTC
V gene: TRBV27; clone size: -; CDR3 length: 16; D gene: -; J gene: TRBJ2-7; CDR3 protein: CASSLSAGPKIYEQYF; CDR3 DNA: TGTGCCAGCAGTTTATCGGCGGGACCAAAAATCTACGAGCAGTACTTC
V gene: TRBV2; clone size: once; CDR3 length: 14; D gene: -; J gene: TRBJ2-1; CDR3 protein: CASSRALSYNEQFF; CDR3 DNA: TGTGCCAGCTCCCGGGCCCTATCCTACAATGAGCAGTTCTTC
V gene: TRBV7-2; clone size: -; CDR3 length: 16; D gene: TRBD2; J gene: TRBJ2-3; CDR3 protein: CASSLYGLAGTDTQYF; CDR3 DNA: TGTGCCAGCAGCTTATACGGCCTAGCGGGTACAGATACGCAGTATTTT
V gene: TRBV5-4; clone size: -; CDR3 length: 15; D gene: -; J gene: TRBJ1-3; CDR3 protein: CASSHDRSSGNTIYF; CDR3 DNA: TGTGCCAGCAGCCATGACAGGAGCTCTGGAAACACCATATATTTT
V gene: TRBV4-1; clone size: -; CDR3 length: 16; D gene: -; J gene: TRBJ2-7; CDR3 protein: CASSQESTVIAYEQYF; CDR3 DNA: TGCGCCAGCAGCCAAGAATCGACAGTTATTGCCTACGAGCAGTACTTC
V gene: TRBV7-9; clone size: -; CDR3 length: 15; D gene: -; J gene: TRBJ2-1; CDR3 protein: CASSLVGGSGGEQFF; CDR3 DNA: TGTGCCAGCAGCTTAGTAGGGGGGAGTGGCGGTGAGCAGTTCTTC
V gene: TRBV9; clone size: -; CDR3 length: 15; D gene: -; J gene: TRBJ2-1; CDR3 protein: CASSVGGNPNNEQFF; CDR3 DNA: TGTGCCAGCAGCGTAGGGGGAAATCCCAACAATGAGCAGTTCTTC
V gene: TRBV6-5; clone size: few; CDR3 length: 15; D gene: TRBD2; J gene: TRBJ2-7; CDR3 protein: CASSYGLAGTYEQYF; CDR3 DNA: TGTGCCAGCAGTTACGGGCTAGCGGGAACCTACGAGCAGTACTTC
V gene: TRBV27; clone size: -; CDR3 length: 16; D gene: -; J gene: TRBJ1-6; CDR3 protein: CASSLGPGAYNSPLHF; CDR3 DNA: TGTGCCAGCAGTTTAGGCCCAGGGGCATATAATTCACCCCTCCACTTT
V gene: TRBV25-1; clone size: -; CDR3 length: 13; D gene: -; J gene: TRBJ1-4; CDR3 protein: CASSEGPDEKLFF; CDR3 DNA: TGTGCCAGCAGTGAAGGCCCGGATGAAAAACTGTTTTTT
V gene: TRBV11-3; clone size: -; CDR3 length: 14; D gene: -; J gene: TRBJ2-3; CDR3 protein: CASSLRGSTDTQYF; CDR3 DNA: TGTGCCAGCAGCTTACGGGGGAGCACAGATACGCAGTATTTT
V gene: TRBV7-9; clone size: -; CDR3 length: 16; D gene: TRBD1; J gene: TRBJ2-7; CDR3 protein: CASSASWGQGSYEQYF; CDR3 DNA: TGTGCCAGCAGCGCCAGTTGGGGACAGGGTTCTTACGAGCAGTACTTC
V gene: TRBV30; clone size: few; CDR3 length: 11; D gene: -; J gene: TRBJ2-5; CDR3 protein: CAWSGFGEQYF; CDR3 DNA: TGTGCCTGGAGTGGGTTTGGGGAGCAGTACTTC
V gene: TRBV5-6; clone size: -; CDR3 length: 13; D gene: -; J gene: TRBJ2-1; CDR3 protein: CASSSTVGNEQFF; CDR3 DNA: TGTGCCAGCAGCTCGACTGTTGGGAATGAGCAGTTCTTC
V gene: TRBV6-5; clone size: -; CDR3 length: 14; D gene: -; J gene: TRBJ2-5; CDR3 protein: CASSYGYYQETQYF; CDR3 DNA: TGTGCCAGCAGTTACGGGTATTACCAAGAGACCCAGTACTTC
V gene: TRBV27; clone size: -; CDR3 length: 15; D gene: TRBD2; J gene: TRBJ2-5; CDR3 protein: CASSSPSGTGETQYF; CDR3 DNA: TGTGCCAGCAGTTCCCCTAGCGGGACGGGGGAGACCCAGTACTTC
V gene: TRBV4-1; clone size: -; CDR3 length: 12; D gene: -; J gene: TRBJ2-1; CDR3 protein: CASSQGVNEQFF; CDR3 DNA: TGCGCCAGCAGCCAAGGGGTCAATGAGCAGTTCTTC
V gene: TRBV5-4; clone size: few; CDR3 length: 13; D gene: -; J gene: TRBJ2-7; CDR3 protein: CASSLTGGYEQYF; CDR3 DNA: TGTGCCAGCAGCTTAACGGGCGGCTACGAGCAGTACTTC
V gene: TRBV6-1; clone size: -; CDR3 length: 19; D gene: TRBD1; J gene: TRBJ2-5; CDR3 protein: CASSVNPWDSIIDQETQYF; CDR3 DNA: TGTGCCAGCAGTGTGAACCCTTGGGACAGTATTATCGACCAAGAGACCCAGTACTTC
V gene: TRBV4-1; clone size: -; CDR3 length: 16; D gene: TRBD1; J gene: TRBJ2-2; CDR3 protein: CASSQTGTGYTGELFF; CDR3 DNA: TGCGCCAGCAGCCAAACCGGGACAGGGTACACCGGGGAGCTGTTTTTT
V gene: TRBV2; clone size: -; CDR3 length: 17; D gene: TRBD2; J gene: TRBJ2-1; CDR3 protein: CASSEGAGLAGWNEQFF; CDR3 DNA: TGTGCCAGCAGTGAAGGGGCGGGACTAGCGGGGTGGAATGAGCAGTTCTTC
V gene: TRBV6-1; clone size: once; CDR3 length: 17; D gene: TRBD2; J gene: TRBJ2-2; CDR3 protein: CASSERVAGVSTGELFF; CDR3 DNA: TGTGCCAGCAGTGAAAGGGTAGCGGGAGTGTCCACCGGGGAGCTGTTTTTT
V gene: TRBV7-9; clone size: -; CDR3 length: 12; D gene: -; J gene: TRBJ2-5; CDR3 protein: CASRHAEETQYF; CDR3 DNA: TGTGCCAGCAGGCATGCGGAAGAGACCCAGTACTTC
V gene: TRBV28; clone size: -; CDR3 length: 12; D gene: -; J gene: TRBJ1-6; CDR3 protein: CASRGLGSPLHF; CDR3 DNA: TGTGCCAGCAGGGGGCTGGGTTCACCCCTCCACTTT
V gene: TRBV2; clone size: -; CDR3 length: 13; D gene: TRBD2; J gene: TRBJ2-7; CDR3 protein: CASMGTGGYEQYF; CDR3 DNA: TGTGCCAGCATGGGTACGGGGGGCTACGAGCAGTACTTC
V gene: TRBV27; clone size: -; CDR3 length: 13; D gene: -; J gene: TRBJ1-4; CDR3 protein: CASQGHLGEKLFF; CDR3 DNA: TGTGCCAGCCAGGGACACTTGGGGGAAAAACTGTTTTTT
V gene: TRBV5-1; clone size: -; CDR3 length: 14; D gene: TRBD1; J gene: TRBJ2-3; CDR3 protein: CASSLLQGADTQYF; CDR3 DNA: TGCGCCAGCAGCTTGCTGCAGGGGGCAGATACGCAGTATTTT
V gene: TRBV4-3; clone size: -; CDR3 length: 14; D gene: -; J gene: TRBJ2-7; CDR3 protein: CASSQDRGTYEQYF; CDR3 DNA: TGCGCCAGCAGCCAAGATAGGGGGACCTACGAGCAGTACTTC
V gene: TRBV18; clone size: -; CDR3 length: 14; D gene: -; J gene: TRBJ2-7; CDR3 protein: CASSPAPNIYEQYF; CDR3 DNA: TGTGCCAGCTCACCGGCACCAAACATCTACGAGCAGTACTTC
V gene: TRBV9; clone size: -; CDR3 length: 16; D gene: TRBD1; J gene: TRBJ2-7; CDR3 protein: CASSVASGTASYEQYF; CDR3 DNA: TGTGCCAGCAGCGTAGCGTCTGGGACAGCCTCCTACGAGCAGTACTTC
V gene: TRBV11-2; clone size: -; CDR3 length: 13; D gene: -; J gene: TRBJ2-7; CDR3 protein: CASTSSRRYEQYF; CDR3 DNA: TGTGCCAGCACCTCTAGCAGGCGGTACGAGCAGTACTTC
V gene: TRBV27; clone size: -; CDR3 length: 15; D gene: TRBD1; J gene: TRBJ2-2; CDR3 protein: CASSLYYRGTGELFF; CDR3 DNA: TGTGCCAGCAGTTTATACTACAGGGGCACCGGGGAGCTGTTTTTT
V gene: TRBV5-4; clone size: few; CDR3 length: 14; D gene: TRBD2; J gene: TRBJ2-7; CDR3 protein: CASSPGLAGYEQYF; CDR3 DNA: TGTGCCAGCAGCCCGGGACTAGCGGGATACGAGCAGTACTTC
V gene: TRBV7-8; clone size: few; CDR3 length: 15; D gene: -; J gene: TRBJ1-5; CDR3 protein: CASSPGDATNQPQHF; CDR3 DNA: TGTGCCAGCAGCCCAGGGGACGCTACCAATCAGCCCCAGCATTTT
V gene: TRBV9; clone size: -; CDR3 length: 18; D gene: TRBD1; J gene: TRBJ2-6; CDR3 protein: CASSAKTGFSSGANVLTF; CDR3 DNA: TGTGCCAGCAGCGCCAAGACAGGGTTCAGCTCTGGGGCCAACGTCCTGACTTTC